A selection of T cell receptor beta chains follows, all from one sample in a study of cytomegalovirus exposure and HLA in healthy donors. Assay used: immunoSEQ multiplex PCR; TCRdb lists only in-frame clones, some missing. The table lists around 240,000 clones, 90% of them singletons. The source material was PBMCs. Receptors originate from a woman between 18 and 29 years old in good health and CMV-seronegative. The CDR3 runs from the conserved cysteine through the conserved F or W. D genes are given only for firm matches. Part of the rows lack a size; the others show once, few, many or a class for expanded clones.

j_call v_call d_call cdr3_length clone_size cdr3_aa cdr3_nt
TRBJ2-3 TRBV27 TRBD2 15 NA CASSLAGGSTDTQYF TGTGCCAGCAGTTTAGCGGGGGGAAGCACAGATACGCAGTATTTT
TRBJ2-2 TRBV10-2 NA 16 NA CASSVQPGDGTGELFF TGCGCCAGCAGTGTCCAGCCAGGGGATGGCACCGGGGAGCTGTTTTTT
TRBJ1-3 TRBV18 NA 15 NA CASSPRGGAENTIYF TGTGCCAGCTCACCCCGTGGGGGCGCAGAAAACACCATATATTTT
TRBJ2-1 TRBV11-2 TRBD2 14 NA CASSLRLADNEQFF TGTGCCAGCAGCTTACGGCTAGCGGACAATGAGCAGTTCTTC
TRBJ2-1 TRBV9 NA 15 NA CASSVDQDPYNEQFF TGTGCCAGCAGCGTAGATCAGGATCCCTACAATGAGCAGTTCTTC
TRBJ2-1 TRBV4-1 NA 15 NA CASRYDTEYYNEQFF TGCGCCAGCAGATATGACACAGAGTACTACAATGAGCAGTTCTTC
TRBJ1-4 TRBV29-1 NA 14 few CSVDGGTGAEKLFF TGCAGCGTTGACGGGGGGACTGGGGCTGAAAAACTGTTTTTT
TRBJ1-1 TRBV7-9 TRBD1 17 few CASSLGRGQGMNTEAFF TGTGCCAGCAGCTTAGGGAGAGGACAGGGGATGAACACTGAAGCTTTCTTT
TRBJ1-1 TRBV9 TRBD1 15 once CASSGPGTGFAEAFF TGTGCCAGCAGTGGGCCCGGGACAGGATTTGCGGAAGCTTTCTTT
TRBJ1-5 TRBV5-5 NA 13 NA CASSLIINQPQHF TGTGCCAGCAGCTTGATAATTAATCAGCCCCAGCATTTT
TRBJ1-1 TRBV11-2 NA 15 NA CASSSFQGMNTEAFF TGTGCCAGCAGCTCCTTTCAGGGGATGAACACTGAAGCTTTCTTT
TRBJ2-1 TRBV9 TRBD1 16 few CASSVVGQSSYNEQFF TGTGCCAGCAGCGTAGTGGGACAGAGCTCCTACAATGAGCAGTTCTTC
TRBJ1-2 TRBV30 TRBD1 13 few CAWSPGQGAGYTF TGTGCCTGGAGCCCGGGACAGGGCGCTGGCTACACCTTC
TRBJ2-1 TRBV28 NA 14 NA CASSLAQDYNEQFF TGTGCCAGCAGTTTAGCGCAGGACTACAATGAGCAGTTCTTC
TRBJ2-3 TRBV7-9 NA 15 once CASSFSGGLTDTQYF TGTGCCAGCAGCTTTAGCGGCGGCCTCACAGATACGCAGTATTTT
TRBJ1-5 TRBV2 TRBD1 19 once CASRNGQGALKGMDQPQHF TGTGCCAGCAGAAACGGACAGGGGGCTCTGAAGGGGATGGATCAGCCCCAGCATTTT
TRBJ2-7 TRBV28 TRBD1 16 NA CASSLGPGQGALEQYF TGTGCCAGCAGTTTAGGACCGGGACAGGGGGCATTGGAGCAGTACTTC
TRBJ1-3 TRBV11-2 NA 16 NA CASSLEVSGAGNTIYF TGTGCCAGCAGCTTAGAGGTATCAGGGGCAGGAAACACCATATATTTT
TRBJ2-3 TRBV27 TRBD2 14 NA CASSLGGDSDTQYF TGTGCCAGCAGTTTAGGGGGGGATTCAGATACGCAGTATTTT
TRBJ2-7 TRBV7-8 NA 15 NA CASSLSRTKVYEQYF TGTGCCAGCAGCTTAAGCAGGACAAAAGTCTACGAGCAGTACTTC
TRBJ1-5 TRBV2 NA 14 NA CASSAWGEVQPQHF TGTGCCAGCAGTGCCTGGGGGGAGGTTCAGCCCCAGCATTTT
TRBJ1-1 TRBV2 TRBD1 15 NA CASKQGASLNTEAFF TGTGCCAGCAAACAGGGGGCTTCCCTTAACACTGAAGCTTTCTTT
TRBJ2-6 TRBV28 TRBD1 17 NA CASRKQGEFAGANVLTF TGTGCCAGCAGAAAACAGGGGGAATTCGCTGGGGCCAACGTCCTGACTTTC
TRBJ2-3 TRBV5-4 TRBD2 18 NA CASSRRPTSGGITDTQYF TGTGCCAGCAGCCGGCGCCCGACTAGCGGGGGAATAACAGATACGCAGTATTTT
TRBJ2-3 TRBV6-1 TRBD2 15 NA CASMRIAGGTDTQYF TGTGCCAGCATGAGAATAGCGGGGGGCACAGATACGCAGTATTTT
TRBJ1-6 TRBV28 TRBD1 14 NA CASSRDSYNSPLHF TGTGCCAGCAGTCGGGACAGTTATAATTCACCCCTCCACTTT
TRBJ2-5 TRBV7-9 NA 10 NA CASSEETQYF TGTGCCAGCAGCGAGGAGACCCAGTACTTC
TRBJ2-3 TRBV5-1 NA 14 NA CASSLRSSTDTQYF TGCGCCAGCAGCTTGAGGAGTTCCACAGATACGCAGTATTTT
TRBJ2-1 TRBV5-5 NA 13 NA CASSDFNLDEQFF TGTGCCAGCAGCGACTTCAACTTAGATGAGCAGTTCTTC
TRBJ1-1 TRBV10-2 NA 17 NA CASSESVLGLGNTEAFF TGCGCCAGCAGTGAGTCGGTATTGGGGCTGGGGAACACTGAAGCTTTCTTT
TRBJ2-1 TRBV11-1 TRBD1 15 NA CASSPQGQGLDEQFF TGTGCCAGCTCCCCTCAGGGACAGGGTCTCGATGAGCAGTTCTTC
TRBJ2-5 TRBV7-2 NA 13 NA CASSYGQQETQYF TGTGCCAGCAGCTATGGACAGCAAGAGACCCAGTACTTC
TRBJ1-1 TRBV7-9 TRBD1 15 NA CASSPVGQGGTEAFF TGTGCCAGCAGCCCCGTGGGACAGGGTGGCACTGAAGCTTTCTTT
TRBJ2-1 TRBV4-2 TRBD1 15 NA CASSGRQGANNEQFF TGTGCCAGCAGCGGACGACAGGGGGCTAACAATGAGCAGTTCTTC
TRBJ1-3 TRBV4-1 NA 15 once CASSQERDSGNTIYF TGCGCCAGCAGCCAAGAGAGGGACTCTGGAAACACCATATATTTT
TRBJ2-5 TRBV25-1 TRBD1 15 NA CASSESGTGRETQYF TGTGCCAGCAGTGAATCGGGGACAGGGCGAGAGACCCAGTACTTC
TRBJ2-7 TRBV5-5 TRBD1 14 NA CASSPGTGGFEQYF TGTGCCAGCAGCCCCGGGACAGGGGGCTTCGAGCAGTACTTC
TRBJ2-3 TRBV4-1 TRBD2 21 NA CASSQRGPGTSGGRSTDTQYF TGCGCCAGCAGCCAGAGGGGCCCCGGGACTAGCGGGGGCCGTAGCACAGATACGCAGTATTTT
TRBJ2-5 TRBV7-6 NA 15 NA CASSPSWGVQETQYF TGTGCCAGCAGCCCCTCGTGGGGAGTACAAGAGACCCAGTACTTC
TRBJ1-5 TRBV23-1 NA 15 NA CASSQSGGSNQPQHF TGCGCCAGCAGTCAATCGGGGGGAAGCAATCAGCCCCAGCATTTT
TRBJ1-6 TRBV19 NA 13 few CASSIGYNSPLHF TGTGCCAGTAGTATCGGTTATAATTCACCCCTCCACTTT